This TCR beta chain derives from a study of cytomegalovirus exposure and HLA in healthy donors. Findings and limits, study-wide: Among donors in an Asian-associated ancestry cluster, a later analysis reportedly found fewer N-insertions than the roughly 680-donor mean. Analysis performed later found over 15,000 TCR beta sequences associated with HLA alleles at 0.05 false discovery rate. When a later analysis compared HLA-associated TCR beta chains with equally common others, the HLA-associated chains turned out to be more clonally expanded and to have lower generation probabilities.

In the case of this clone: Its antigen is still unknown.

The CDR3 spans 15 residues. V dropped 1 base and J dropped 2; count of bases not matched to a gene: 5. Germline CDR1 is SEHNR and CDR2 is FQNEAQ (reference sequence). Vbeta (60) and Jbeta (13) primers were used in the PCR. In the study's own analysis: Later analysis identified some 80 million unique TCR beta chains, 9 million to 13 million shared. Some clones are missing from TCRdb's copy, which holds only in-frame ones; the method was immunoSEQ multiplex PCR. The DNA was the basis for D and trimming; V, J and clone size are from that table. Of about 110,000 clones listed, 65% to 80% are singletons. The clonotype comes from a woman aged 40 to 50 in good health and CMV-seronegative. Sequencing was carried out using PBMCs. This chain links TRBV7-9 with TRBJ2-7, with 7 bases identical to TRBD2. The CDR3 sequence: CASSLVRGGAYEQYF. The DNA for the CDR3 is TGTGCCAGCAGCTTAGTGCGGGGAGGGGCCTACGAGCAGTACTTC.